Given below is one TCR beta chain in context. Its specific antigen is unknown. Base qualities are missing; no much larger clone stands one base away. These data belong to a study of cytomegalovirus exposure and HLA in healthy donors listed by TCRdb under 2017. At the level of the whole study: According to an earlier analysis of around 600 of the donors, about 170 million T cells yielded 117 million unique TCR beta sequences and about 280 Gb of sequence data. In a later genetic analysis, genome-wide SNP genotypes for about three fifths of the 666 donors were used, and that subset was treated as a discovery cohort. On average, roughly 250,000 unique TCR beta nucleotide sequences were sequenced per donor among 398 genotyped donors of the cohort, with roughly 18% of those sequences being non-productive. HLA typing included class I and class II loci at four-digit resolution. Rather than drawing on any new phenotypic data, the later analysis identified candidate immune exposures from TCR beta sequences and the way those sequences occurred across donors. A handful of DR-DQ haplotypes were treated as single units for association and clustering because of strong linkage in the cohort. An early release covering roughly 600 HLA-typed donors comprised 250 to 350 gigabases of sequencing data and some 79 million unique TCR sequences. Among the roughly 400 genotyped donors, approximately 77% belonged to the genetic ancestry cluster associated with self-reported Caucasian donors. The study used immunosequencing to profile the T cell repertoires of approximately 640 subjects and linked those repertoires to cytomegalovirus serostatus. High-throughput TCR immunosequencing, statistical association of individual TCRs with disease status, and machine learning were combined to predict cytomegalovirus infection status. In a later analysis, previously published TCR beta repertoires from fewer than 750 donors were re-analyzed and high-resolution HLA genotyping was added so that TCR occurrence patterns could be studied. To decide whether each TCR beta V gene segment behaved as functional or pseudogenic, an earlier analysis of several hundred of the donors relied on high-throughput TCR beta sequencing. Donor age, sex, ethnicity and CMV serostatus were compiled together with the repertoire data. The study was designed to test whether signatures of past pathogen exposure could be identified by cataloging public T cell receptors. Along with the roughly 610-subject first cohort, a separate validation cohort of over 90 different subjects was used. Typing coverage differed by locus: A, B, C, DRB1 and DQB1 were typed in about 620-640 donors, DQA1 in 500 to 550, DPA1 in around 600, and DPB1 in around 490. Every discovery cohort repertoire had been produced on one sequencing platform.

In total, approximately 690 healthy bone marrow donors made up the cohort. At the time of sampling, every cohort member was nominally healthy, though immune exposures that went unrecorded were likely present. The donor tested CMV seronegative, placing the donor among the 300 to 400 seronegative members of the cohort. A peripheral blood sample was provided by each donor, and peripheral blood mononuclear cells were used for TCR beta sequencing. The Qiagen DNeasy Blood Extraction Kit was used to extract genomic DNA from the blood cell samples. The library was made by the immunoSEQ multiplex PCR assay. A mixture of 60 forward primers for TCR Vbeta segments and 13 reverse primers for TCR Jbeta segments was used in the multiplex PCR. A multiplex PCR assay on genomic DNA amplified the CDR3 region of rearranged TCR beta genes. The Illumina HiSeq System was used to sequence the amplified TCR beta libraries as 87-base-pair reads. The authors' analysis ran thus. A later analysis tallied tens of millions of unique TCR beta chains across the 660 or so repertoires, and around 10 million of those chains were shared by two or more donors. Raw reads were error-corrected and collapsed into unique sequences with a nearest-neighbor algorithm that merged closely related sequences to remove PCR and sequencing errors. V, D and J gene segments were assigned by aligning CDR3 sequences to IMGT reference sequences. For a sequence to be retained, a match of at least six nucleotides to both a V gene segment and a J gene segment was required. A rearrangement counted as productive if the CDR3 had no stop codons and remained in frame with V and J, and every other rearrangement counted as non-productive. CDR3 was defined by IMGT convention, running from the second conserved V-encoded cysteine to the conserved J-encoded phenylalanine. In an earlier analysis of around 640 of the donors, sequences lacking an unambiguous match to a single V gene segment were excluded. In an earlier analysis of approximately 610 of the donors, V segments were called functional above 56.7% productive rearrangements and were called segregating when the between-donor standard deviation exceeded 5%. A statistical classification framework was developed to diagnose cytomegalovirus status using the catalog of TCR beta chain sequences. V and J gene assignment, in a later analysis, came from comparing TCR nucleotide sequences with IMGT/GENE-DB human TR gene sequences. A later analysis assigned CDR3 sequences and most-parsimonious VDJ recombination scenarios with the TCRdist pipeline. In a later analysis, each TCR beta chain was defined by its CDR3 amino acid sequence together with its V-gene family, and reads lacking a unique V-gene family were excluded. As a way to deal with suspected cross-contamination and a sequencing artifact, a later analysis dropped 640 or so nucleotide sequences that were highly shared and had low generation probability. In a later analysis, a clonal expansion index for each public chain was calculated from normalized within-repertoire ranks of inferred template counts. In a later analysis, generation probabilities were computed with a VDJ recombination model fitted to out-of-frame rearrangements, and the resulting probabilities were checked against IGoR. In a later analysis, hypergeometric tests were used to score TCR-TCR, TCR-HLA and TCR-CMV co-occurrence, with a repertoire-size bias correction applied to TCR pairs. A later analysis estimated false discovery rates by permuting HLA or CMV assignments 20 times. In a later analysis, co-occurring TCRs were grouped using DBSCAN, with TCRdist sequence similarity added in when clustering inside HLA-allele-positive subsets. For co-occurrence clustering, repertoires with fewer than 30,000 or more than 120,000 public chains were excluded, along with roughly 5 repertoires with anomalous nucleotide sharing. TCRdb took over this immuneACCESS table, retaining in-frame rearrangements with V and J assigned. Such tables are incomplete; in checked studies, under half of the missing clones stem from an unresolved V gene, and the remainder is unexplained. V, J and clone size reflect that table, while D and trimming were determined from the DNA. For this sample there are about 170,000 clones; over 75% appear just once. The top ten clones comprise 2.5% to 3.5% of the sample.

What the research found in general, with its limitations: In an earlier analysis of about 600 of the donors, most TCR beta V segments appeared in productive rearrangements about 90% or about 30% of the time, broadly matching IMGT annotations. A later genetic analysis reported fewer N-insertions in productive TCRs among donors in an Asian-associated ancestry cluster than the approximately 700-donor mean. The only immune exposure information available for the cohort was CMV serostatus. Because HLA typing was unavailable for some donors at each locus, only the typed subset was used in association tests. A later analysis found that most CMV-associated TCR beta chains appeared HLA-restricted, with HLA associations seemingly driven largely by CMV exposure. While some public TCRs were present in many individuals, most TCR sequences turned up only very rarely across donors. A later analysis found that TCR association rates varied across HLA loci, with DRB1 alleles showing the most associated TCRs and HLA-C alleles the fewest. It was suggested by the authors that the approach could potentially be generalized to other disease states and immunological phenotypes. When HLA alleles, especially DR and DQ, strongly co-occurred, attributing TCR associations to individual alleles was difficult. Presence/absence analyses assumed roughly uniform sequencing depth across donors, an assumption that may not hold. A cluster of highly shared sequence variants was judged likely to be a technical artifact of the sequencing pipeline. Because counts were too low, about 18 rarely observed V segments, including chromosome 9 orphons, were excluded from the earlier analysis of some 590 of the donors. In a later analysis, 16,951 TCR beta sequences were associated with specific HLA alleles at a false discovery rate of 0.05. Only TCR beta chains were sequenced in this cohort, and the absence of alpha or paired-chain data limited detectable features. Correlated functional status among segregating V segments might reflect linkage disequilibrium, but an unknown experimental factor could not be ruled out. Compared with equally common non-associated chains, HLA-associated TCR beta chains in a later analysis were more clonally expanded and had lower generation probabilities. In both the original and validation cohorts, the classifier was reported to diagnose cytomegalovirus status with high specificity and sensitivity. In a later genetic analysis, a missense DCLRE1C variant was associated with V-gene and J-gene trimming of TCR beta chains, and the association was replicated in an independent cohort. Several of the top co-occurrence clusters appeared to be linked to parvovirus B19, influenza, CMV and Epstein-Barr virus, according to a later analysis. Because the 87-base-pair reads could not distinguish some IMGT-functional V segments, including TRBV6-2 and TRBV6-3, those segments were excluded. The study gave a list of about 170 TCR beta chains associated with cytomegalovirus. A further reported finding was that TCR beta sequences accurately predicted the HLA-A and HLA-B alleles for most subjects in the first cohort. In vitro tests confirmed that a few of the cytomegalovirus-associated TCR beta chains recognize cytomegalovirus antigens.

The CDR3, cysteine through phenylalanine, is 14 amino acids long. The sequence is cut down to CDR3 DNA, 42 bases in frame from base 1. The germline V and J ends show losses of 0 bases and 6 bases respectively, and no gene match explains 2 bases of the junction. CDR1 and CDR2 were assigned from the germline V gene as MGHRA and YSYEKL. The sequence joins TRBV4-1 to TRBJ2-7, and TRBD2 matches 10 of the central bases. The specimen sequenced was PBMCs. This sequence was found in a female donor in good health and CMV-seronegative. The DNA sequence is TGCGCCAGCAGCCAAGAGCTAGCGGGGGTCGAGCAGTACTTC. Translated, this gives CASSQELAGVEQYF.